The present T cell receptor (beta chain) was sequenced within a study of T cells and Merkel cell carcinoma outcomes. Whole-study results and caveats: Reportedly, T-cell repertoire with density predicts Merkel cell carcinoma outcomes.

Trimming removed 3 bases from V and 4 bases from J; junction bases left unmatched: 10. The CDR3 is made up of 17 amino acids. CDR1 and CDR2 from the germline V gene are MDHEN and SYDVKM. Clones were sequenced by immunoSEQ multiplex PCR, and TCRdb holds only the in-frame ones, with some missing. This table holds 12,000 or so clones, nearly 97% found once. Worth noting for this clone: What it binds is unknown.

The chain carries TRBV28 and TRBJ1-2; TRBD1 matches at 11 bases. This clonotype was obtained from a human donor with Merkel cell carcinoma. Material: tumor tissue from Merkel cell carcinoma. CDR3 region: CASSFRTGGQGGYGYTF. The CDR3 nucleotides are TGTGCCAGCAGTTTTAGGACAGGGGGCCAAGGGGGCTATGGCTACACCTTC.